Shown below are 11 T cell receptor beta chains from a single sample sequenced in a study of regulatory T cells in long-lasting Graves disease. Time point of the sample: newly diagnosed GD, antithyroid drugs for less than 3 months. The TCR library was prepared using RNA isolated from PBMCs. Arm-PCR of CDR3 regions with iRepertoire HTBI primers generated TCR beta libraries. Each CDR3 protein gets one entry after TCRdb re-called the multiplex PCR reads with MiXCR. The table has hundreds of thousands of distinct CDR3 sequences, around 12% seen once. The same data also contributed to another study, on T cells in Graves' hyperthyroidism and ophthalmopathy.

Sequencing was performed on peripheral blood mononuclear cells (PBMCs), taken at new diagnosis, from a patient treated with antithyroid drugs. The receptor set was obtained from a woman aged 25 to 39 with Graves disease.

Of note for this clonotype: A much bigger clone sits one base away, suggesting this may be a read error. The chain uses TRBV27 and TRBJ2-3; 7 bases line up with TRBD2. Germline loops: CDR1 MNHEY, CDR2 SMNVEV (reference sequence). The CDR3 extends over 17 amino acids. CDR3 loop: CASSLRKASGYTDAQYF. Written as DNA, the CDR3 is TGTGCCAGCAGTTTACGAAAGGCTAGCGGTTACACAGATGCGCAGTATTTT.

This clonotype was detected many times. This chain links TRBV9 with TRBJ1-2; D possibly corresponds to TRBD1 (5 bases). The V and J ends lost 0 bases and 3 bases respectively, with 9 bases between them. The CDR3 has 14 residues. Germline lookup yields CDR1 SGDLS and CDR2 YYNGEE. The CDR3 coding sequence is TGTGCCAGCAGCGTAGATGCAGGGCACTATGGCTACACCTTC. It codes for CASSVDAGHYGYTF.

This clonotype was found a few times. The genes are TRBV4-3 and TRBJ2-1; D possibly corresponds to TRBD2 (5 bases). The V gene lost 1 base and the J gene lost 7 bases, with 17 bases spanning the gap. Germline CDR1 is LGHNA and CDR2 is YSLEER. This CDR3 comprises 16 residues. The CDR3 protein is CASSQVLDYMKNEQFF. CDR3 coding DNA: TGCGCCAGCAGCCAAGTCCTCGACTACATGAAGAATGAGCAGTTCTTC.

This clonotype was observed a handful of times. The CDR3 DNA reads as TGTGCCAGCAGCTCTTTCACGGGGTTGCAGTACTTC. It specifies CASSSFTGLQYF. This rearrangement joins TRBV7-8 to TRBJ2-7; the D gene is possibly TRBD2 (5 bases). The CDR3 extends over 12 amino acids. V was shortened by 4 bases and J by 9 bases, with 13 bases between the two germline ends. The V gene's germline CDR1 is SGHVS and CDR2 FQNEAQ.

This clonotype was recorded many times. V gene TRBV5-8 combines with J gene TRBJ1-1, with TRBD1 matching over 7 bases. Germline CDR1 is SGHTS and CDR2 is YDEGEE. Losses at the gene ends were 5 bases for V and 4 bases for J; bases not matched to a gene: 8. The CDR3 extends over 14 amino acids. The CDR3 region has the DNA TGTGCCAGCAGTCTTAGGGGGCAGGGCACTGAAGCTTTCTTT. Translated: CASSLRGQGTEAFF.

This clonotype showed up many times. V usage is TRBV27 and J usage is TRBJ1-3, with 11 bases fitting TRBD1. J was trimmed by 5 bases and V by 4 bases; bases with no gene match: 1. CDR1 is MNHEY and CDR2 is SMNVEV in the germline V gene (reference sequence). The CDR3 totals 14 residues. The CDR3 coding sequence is TGTGCCAGCAGTTCGGACAGGGGGCGAAACACCATATATTTT. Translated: CASSSDRGRNTIYF.

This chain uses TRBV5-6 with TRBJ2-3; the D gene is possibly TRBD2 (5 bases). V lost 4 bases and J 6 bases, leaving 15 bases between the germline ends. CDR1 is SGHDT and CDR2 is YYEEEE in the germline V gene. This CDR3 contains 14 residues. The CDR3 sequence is CASSPRDLRDTQYF. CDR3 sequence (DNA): TGTGCCAGCAGCCCGAGGGATCTCCGGGATACGCAGTATTTT.

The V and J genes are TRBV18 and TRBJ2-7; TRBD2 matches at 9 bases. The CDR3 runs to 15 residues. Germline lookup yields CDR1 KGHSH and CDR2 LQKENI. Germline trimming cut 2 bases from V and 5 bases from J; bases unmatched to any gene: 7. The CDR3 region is CASSPVAGGGNEQYF. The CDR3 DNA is TGTGCCAGCTCACCAGTGGCGGGAGGGGGAAACGAGCAGTACTTC. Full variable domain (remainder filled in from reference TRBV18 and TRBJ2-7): NAGVMQNPRHLVRRRGQEARLRCSPMKGHSHVYWYRQLPEEGLKFMVYLQKENIIDESGMPKERFSAEFPKEGPSILRIQQVVRGDSAAYFCASSPVAGGGNEQYFGPGTRLTVT.

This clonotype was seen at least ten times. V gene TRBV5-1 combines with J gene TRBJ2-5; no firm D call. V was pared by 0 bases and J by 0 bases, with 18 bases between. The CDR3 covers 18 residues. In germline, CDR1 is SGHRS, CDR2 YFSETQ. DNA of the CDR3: TGCGCCAGCAGCTTGGGGACGCCTTATCTGGGGTACCAAGAGACCCAGTACTTC. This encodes CASSLGTPYLGYQETQYF.

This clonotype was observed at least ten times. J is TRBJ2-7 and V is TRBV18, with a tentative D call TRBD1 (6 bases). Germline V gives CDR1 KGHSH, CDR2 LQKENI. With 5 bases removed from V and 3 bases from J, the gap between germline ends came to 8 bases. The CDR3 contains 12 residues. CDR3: CASSTQGYEQYF. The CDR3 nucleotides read TGTGCCAGCTCAACACAGGGCTACGAGCAGTACTTC.

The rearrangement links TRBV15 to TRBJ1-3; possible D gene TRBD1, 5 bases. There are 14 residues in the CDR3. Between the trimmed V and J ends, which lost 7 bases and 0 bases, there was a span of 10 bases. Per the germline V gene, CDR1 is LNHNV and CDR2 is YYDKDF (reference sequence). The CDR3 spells CATTGGGSGNTIYF. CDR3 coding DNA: TGTGCCACCACAGGTGGGGGCTCTGGAAACACCATATATTTT.